This TCR beta chain stems from a study of shared clonotypes between healthy human individuals. Each donor was a Caucasian adult residing in Nashville, Tennessee. Genomic DNA, for the unsorted samples, came from about 90 million PBMCs. Points from the study as a whole: Researchers sampled blood only, noting tissue repertoires likely differ.

The data were produced by immunoSEQ multiplex PCR, yet TCRdb's version contains in-frame clones alone and is incomplete. The sample has about 460,000 clones, about 74% seen once. CDR3 length equals 15 residues. Germline assignment: CDR1 SGHRS and CDR2 YFSETQ. V shed 7 bases and J shed 7 bases, with 20 bases lying between them. Worth noting for this clone: The antigen is undetermined. This may stem from a read error, because a much larger clone lies one nucleotide away. The sample has other DNA sequences that encode this CDR3 too.

The chain combines TRBV5-1 with TRBJ2-2, with D uncertain. The sample taken for sequencing was PBMCs. This clonotype was obtained from a woman between 40 and 50 years old in good health. Some clones in this sample may be carry-over from other donors' samples. The CDR3 nucleotides read TGCGCCAGCCAGCCCTGGACCAGCTGGGGCGGGGAGCTGTTTTTT. Encoded protein: CASQPWTSWGGELFF. The complete variable domain, with remaining parts taken from reference TRBV5-1 and TRBJ2-2, reads KAGVTQTPRYLIKTRGQQVTLSCSPISGHRSVSWYQQTPGQGLQFLFEYFSETQRNKGNFPGRFSGRQFSNSRSEMNVSTLELGDSALYLCASQPWTSWGGELFFGEGSRLTVL.